This entry lists 28 T cell receptor beta chains sequenced from one sample in a study of Graves' ophthalmopathy and Graves' hyperthyroidism. The authors amplified TCR beta CDR3 regions, and they did so from RNA transcripts for repertoire sequencing. An opening RT-PCR round employed HTBI primers and preceded a second-round multiplex PCR. MiXCR, run by TCRdb on the multiplex PCR reads, gives a single entry per CDR3 protein. The sample lists approximately 330,000 distinct CDR3 sequences; about 17% were seen once. The sequenced material came from peripheral blood. Receptor source: an adult man with Graves' ophthalmopathy.

This clonotype has only a few counts. The chain couples TRBV13 to TRBJ2-2; D not resolved. V lost 5 bases, J lost 6 bases, and 22 bases lay in between. The CDR3 runs to 17 residues. CDR1 is PRHDT, CDR2 FYEKMQ, per germline (reference sequence). The CDR3 nucleotides read TGTGCCAGCAGCGCCTTATCTTCGATGAGTGGGCCCGGGGAGCTGTTTTTT. Amino acids: CASSALSSMSGPGELFF.

This clonotype has a count of ten or more. The V call is TRBV12-3 or TRBV12-4, the J call TRBJ1-1; 7 bases are a match to TRBD1. V gave up 7 bases and J gave up 5 bases; unmatched junction bases: 7. This CDR3 has 13 amino acids. CDR3 protein: CASTYDRATEAFF. The DNA for the CDR3 is TGTGCCAGCACTTACGACAGGGCTACTGAAGCTTTCTTT.

This clonotype was counted between two and nine times. An end of the junction differs from the germline gene, which may be a read error. The chain uses TRBV19 and TRBJ2-2, with D perhaps given as TRBD1 or TRBD2 (5 bases each). The CDR3 loop spans 14 amino acids. Per the germline V gene, CDR1 is LNHDA and CDR2 is SQIVND (reference sequence). In DNA, the CDR3 is TGTGCCAGTAGTACCTTCCGAGGGACCGGGGAGCTGTCTTTT. As protein: CASSTFRGTGELSF.

The rearrangement links TRBV4-1 to TRBJ2-6, with TRBD1 matching over 8 bases. The CDR3 runs 19 residues. V was clipped by 2 bases and J by 4 bases; unmatched bases: 13. Germline V gene data show CDR1 as MGHRA and CDR2 as YSYEKL. The CDR3 sequence is CASSQIKTGESWGANVLTF. Here the CDR3 DNA reads TGCGCCAGCAGCCAAATCAAGACAGGGGAAAGTTGGGGGGCCAACGTCCTGACTTTC.

The rearrangement links TRBV20-1 to TRBJ2-7; D perhaps matches TRBD1 (5 bases). CDR3 length equals 12 residues. CDR1 DFQATT and CDR2 SNEGSKA come from the germline V gene (reference sequence). Deletions cut 6 bases from V and 9 bases from J, with 18 bases between. The CDR3 DNA sequence: TGCAGTGCCCCGCCTGGGGCGACTCGGCAGTACTTC. It is translated as CSAPPGATRQYF.

This clonotype was recorded many times. This rearrangement joins TRBV20-1 to TRBJ1-5; TRBD1 agrees at 8 bases. The ends lost 0 bases at V and 5 bases at J; junction bases unmatched: 18. This CDR3 is built from 19 residues. Germline V gene sequence: CDR1 DFQATT, CDR2 SNEGSKA (reference sequence). The DNA for the CDR3 is TGCAGTGCTAGAGATATTGGACAGGGAGGCCGCTCCCCTGATCAGCCCCAGCATTTT. Translation gives CSARDIGQGGRSPDQPQHF.

In its sample, this clonotype was seen many times. V gene TRBV11-3 combines with J gene TRBJ1-5; 9 bases are shared with TRBD1. This CDR3 comprises 16 residues. V lost 2 bases and J lost 7; bases outside the gene matches: 9. The germline V gene encodes CDR1 SGHNT and CDR2 YENEEA. The CDR3 region has the DNA TGTGCCAGCAGCTTACTTAGTACAGGGGGCGTGCAGCCCCAGCATTTT. Protein sequence: CASSLLSTGGVQPQHF.

This sequence joins TRBV12-3 or TRBV12-4 and TRBJ1-2; D uncertain. V was cut by 5 bases and J by 4 bases, with 11 bases left in between. The CDR3 runs to 13 residues. CDR3 DNA: TGTGCCAGCAGTCTAACAGCTTCCTATGGCTACACCTTC. Translated, it gives CASSLTASYGYTF.

There are many counts of this clonotype. This chain uses TRBV4-1 with TRBJ1-1, with D perhaps TRBD1 (5 bases). CDR1 and CDR2 (germline): MGHRA, YSYEKL. V lost 1 base and J lost 5, with 11 bases in between. CDR3 length: 14 residues. CDR3 region: CASSQVQGGTEAFF. CDR3 DNA: TGCGCCAGCAGCCAAGTGCAGGGTGGAACTGAAGCTTTCTTT.

This clonotype was observed at least ten times. One junction end does not reproduce the germline sequence, and a read error may be involved. The chain links TRBV4-1 to TRBJ2-7; no firm D call. From germline, CDR1 is MGHRA and CDR2 YSYEKL. The CDR3 sequence is 16 residues long. The CDR3 nucleotides read TGCGCCAGCAGCCAAGATAGTAGGCAGAGCTCCTACGAGCAGTGCTTC. It encodes CASSQDSRQSSYEQCF.

This clonotype was counted at least ten times. V gene TRBV20-1 combines with J gene TRBJ1-2; 7 bases align to TRBD1. V was clipped by 1 base and J by 6 bases; unmatched bases: 5. CDR1 is DFQATT and CDR2 is SNEGSKA in the germline V gene (reference sequence). CDR3 length equals 13 residues. CDR3 DNA: TGCAGTGCTAGAGGAGACAGGGAGGATGGCTACACCTTC. It yields the protein CSARGDREDGYTF.

This clonotype was recorded many times. The J gene is TRBJ1-2, the V gene TRBV4-3; possible D gene TRBD1, 5 bases. V lost 1 base, J lost 2 bases, and 17 bases lay in between. From germline, CDR1 is LGHNA and CDR2 YSLEER. This CDR3 contains 17 residues. The CDR3 protein is CASSQGPMGAGNYGYTF. The DNA for the CDR3 is TGCGCCAGCAGCCAAGGGCCGATGGGCGCAGGGAACTATGGCTACACCTTC.

The CDR3 DNA follows: TGTGCTAGTGGTTTGGCACAAGGGGCAACTGAAGCTTTCTTT. It codes for CASGLAQGATEAFF. The chain combines TRBV12-5 with TRBJ1-1, with a tentative D call TRBD1 (5 bases). Germline V CDR1 and CDR2: LGHNT, FRNRAP. The CDR3 is 14 residues long. V lost 1 base and J lost 5, with 11 bases in between.

In its sample, this clonotype was seen many times. This chain connects TRBV2 to TRBJ1-2; 8 bases agree with TRBD1. The germline gives CDR1 SNHLY, CDR2 FYNNEI. The CDR3 consists of 16 residues. Trimming removed 4 bases from V and 4 bases from J; junction bases left unmatched: 11. CDR3 protein: CASSALDRGRGYGYTF. CDR3 DNA: TGTGCCAGCAGTGCTCTTGACAGGGGCAGAGGCTATGGCTACACCTTC.

This clonotype occurred many times. The V call is TRBV2, the J call TRBJ2-2; a weak D match, TRBD2 (5 bases). Per germline, CDR1 SNHLY and CDR2 FYNNEI. V was shortened by 7 bases and J by 6 bases, with 12 bases between the two germline ends. The CDR3 has 13 residues. CDR3 loop: CASNPSSAGELFF. The CDR3 DNA is TGTGCCAGCAACCCTAGCTCGGCCGGGGAGCTGTTTTTT.

This clonotype came up many times. This chain uses TRBV4-1 with TRBJ1-3; D uncertain. The CDR3 spans 15 residues. Trimming stripped 1 base from V and 4 bases from J, with 11 bases between. The germline gives CDR1 MGHRA, CDR2 YSYEKL. The DNA of the CDR3 is TGCGCCAGCAGCCAAGGTCTGGGATCCGGAAACACCATATATTTT. Translating gives CASSQGLGSGNTIYF.

This clonotype was detected many times. The V call is TRBV12-3 or TRBV12-4, the J call TRBJ2-2, with 9 bases fitting TRBD2. The CDR3 sequence is 15 residues long. The ends lost 6 bases at V and 4 bases at J; junction bases unmatched: 6. The CDR3, as DNA: TGTGCCAGCAGACACAGCGGGAGGCCCACCGGGGAGCTGTTTTTT. Protein: CASRHSGRPTGELFF.

The chain has TRBV6-2 or TRBV6-3 and TRBJ1-1; possibly TRBD1 for D (5 bases). V was pared by 0 bases and J by 4 bases, with 9 bases between. From germline, CDR1 is MNHEY and CDR2 SVGEGT. The CDR3 length is 14 residues. The CDR3 loop is CASSYSVGVTEAFF. For the CDR3, the DNA is TGTGCCAGCAGTTACTCGGTGGGGGTCACTGAAGCTTTCTTT.

This clonotype was found many times. The chain has TRBV6-1 and TRBJ1-5; 12 nucleotides align to TRBD1. After removal of 4 bases from V and 2 bases from J, the junction contained 6 bases not matched to a gene. The length of the CDR3 is 17 residues. Germline CDR1 is MNHNS and CDR2 is SASEGT. This CDR3 is CASSAGTGGAGNQPQHF. In DNA, the CDR3 is TGTGCCAGCAGTGCCGGGACAGGGGGCGCCGGCAATCAGCCCCAGCATTTT.

At least ten counts were recorded for this clonotype. The chain employs TRBV4-2 and TRBJ2-7, with TRBD1 identical over 7 bases. Germline trimming cut 0 bases from V and 7 bases from J; bases unmatched to any gene: 12. This CDR3 spans 16 amino acids. Germline V gene sequence: CDR1 LGHNA, CDR2 YNFKEQ. CDR3 DNA: TGTGCCAGCAGCCAAGATTTAGGACAGGCCCTGTTTGAGCAGTACTTC. Translation gives CASSQDLGQALFEQYF.

In its sample, this clonotype was seen many times. The chain links TRBV30 to TRBJ1-1; tentatively, D is TRBD1 (6 bases). The CDR3 runs to 13 residues. V lost 5 bases, J lost 1 base, and 11 bases lay in between. Looked up from germline, CDR1 is GTSNPN and CDR2 is SVGIG (reference sequence). The CDR3 loop reads CAWDRMRNTEAFF. The CDR3 bases are TGTGCCTGGGACAGGATGAGGAACACTGAAGCTTTCTTT.

This clonotype occurred many times. The gene calls are TRBV28 and TRBJ2-5, with 7 bases lining up with TRBD1. CDR1 is MDHEN and CDR2 is SYDVKM in the germline V gene. V lost 5 bases to trimming and J lost 5 bases; unmatched junction nucleotides: 8. CDR3 length: 14 amino acids. CDR3: CASSARQGFETQYF. DNA of the CDR3: TGTGCCAGCAGTGCTAGACAGGGATTTGAGACCCAGTACTTC.

This clonotype was counted at least ten times. V usage is TRBV28 and J usage is TRBJ1-3; the D is unclear. V was shortened by 7 bases and J by 4 bases, with 14 bases between the two germline ends. The CDR3 runs 14 residues. Germline CDR1 MDHEN, CDR2 SYDVKM. The CDR3 spells CASTKTAVGNTIYF. The CDR3 nucleotides are TGTGCCAGCACCAAGACCGCGGTAGGAAACACCATATATTTT. The complete variable domain, with remaining parts taken from reference TRBV28 and TRBJ1-3, reads DVKVTQSSRYLVKRTGEKVFLECVQDMDHENMFWYRQDPGLGLRLIYFSYDVKMKEKGDIPEGYSVSREKKERFSLILESASTNQTSMYLCASTKTAVGNTIYFGEGSWLTVV.

This clonotype was recorded at least ten times. The chain employs TRBV20-1 and TRBJ1-2; 8 bases are shared with TRBD1. Germline values: CDR1 DFQATT, CDR2 SNEGSKA (reference sequence). This CDR3 has 13 amino acids. V lost 6 bases to trimming and J lost 2 bases; unmatched junction nucleotides: 5. The CDR3 spells CSARQGANYGYTF. DNA of the CDR3: TGCAGTGCCCGGCAGGGGGCCAACTATGGCTACACCTTC.

The V and J genes are TRBV20-1 and TRBJ2-7; the match to TRBD2 covers 7 bases. Per germline, CDR1 DFQATT and CDR2 SNEGSKA (reference sequence). After removal of 6 bases from V and 3 bases from J, the junction contained 11 bases not matched to a gene. The CDR3 loop spans 14 amino acids. Here the CDR3 DNA reads TGCAGTGCAAGGAGTCTAGCGGCCAGCTACGAGCAGTACTTC. It specifies CSARSLAASYEQYF.

This clonotype was recorded many times. The chain carries TRBV6-5 and TRBJ2-5; D not certain. The CDR3 has 16 residues. Germline V lookup: CDR1 MNHEY, CDR2 SVGAGI. V lost 5 bases and J 2 bases, leaving 18 bases between the germline ends. The CDR3 DNA reads TGTGCCAGCAGTACCCGACCGCCAGGAACACAAGAGACCCAGTACTTC. Protein sequence: CASSTRPPGTQETQYF.

There are many counts of this clonotype. V usage is TRBV6-2 or TRBV6-3 and J usage is TRBJ2-2, with a possible D match to TRBD1 (5 bases). V lost 1 base and J 0 bases, leaving 18 bases between the germline ends. Germline CDR1 MNHEY, CDR2 SVGEGT. The CDR3 extends over 19 amino acids. In nucleotides, the CDR3 is TGTGCCAGCAGTTACTGGGGCATTCGATCTCGCTCGAACACCGGGGAGCTGTTTTTT. It encodes CASSYWGIRSRSNTGELFF.

This clonotype came up many times. The chain combines TRBV19 with TRBJ1-2; D not resolved. This CDR3 region has 15 residues. The germline V and J ends were trimmed by 7 bases and 5 bases, with 20 bases remaining between them. CDR1 LNHDA and CDR2 SQIVND come from the germline V gene (reference sequence). CDR3 residues: CASIPPNRRLYGYTF. Written as DNA, the CDR3 is TGTGCCAGTATCCCTCCCAACAGAAGATTGTATGGCTACACCTTC.